This T cell receptor (beta chain) was captured in a study of CD8 T cells in ankylosing spondylitis. TCRdb reanalysed the 5' RACE reads using MiXCR and keeps one entry per CDR3 protein. The sample carries about 250,000 distinct CDR3 sequences, roughly a third recorded once. V was pared by 3 bases and J by 1 base, with 3 bases between. Germline CDR1 and CDR2: DFQATT and SNEGSKA (reference sequence). The CDR3 is 12 residues long. The rearrangement joins TRBV20-1 to TRBJ1-4; D unresolved. Sequenced: blood, either unsorted or a sorted T cell fraction (not recorded which). This clonotype originated in a male donor with ankylosing spondylitis or in good health (not recorded which). The CDR3: CSASRTNEKLFF. CDR3 coding DNA: TGCAGTGCTAGCAGAACTAATGAAAAACTGTTTTTT.